Here is one T cell receptor (beta chain) with its context. The donors were healthy bone marrow donors. Use of 60 Vbeta and 13 Jbeta primers characterized the PCR. Repertoires were generated with immunoSEQ multiplex PCR, while TCRdb's copy carries only in-frame clones and drops some. The sample holds 95,000 to 150,000 clones, roughly four fifths seen once. These data belong to a study of cytomegalovirus exposure and HLA in healthy donors. This CDR3 is 15 amino acids long. Trimming removed 1 base from V and 6 bases from J; junction bases left unmatched: 8. CDR1 and CDR2 (germline): GTSNPN, SVGIG (reference sequence).

This sequence was found in a man in his fifties in good health and CMV-seronegative. Source material: PBMCs. V and J are TRBV30 and TRBJ1-5; 8 bases agree with TRBD1. CDR3 sequence reads: CAWSGRQGSRQPQHF. As DNA, the CDR3 is TGTGCCTGGAGTGGGCGACAGGGGAGTCGTCAGCCCCAGCATTTT.